This TCR beta chain was recorded in a study of blood T cell repertoires in COVID-19. Assay used: immunoSEQ multiplex PCR; TCRdb lists only in-frame clones, some missing. The top ten clones hold 4% to 5.5% of a sample with about 210,000 clones, 89% of them seen once. The CDR3 is 12 residues long. CDR1 and CDR2 (germline): SGHRS, YFSETQ. V was cut by 0 bases and J by 7 bases, with 7 bases left in between. The material sequenced was peripheral blood. The chain uses TRBV5-1 and TRBJ1-2; no definite D call. The receptor was derived from a woman aged 35 to 49 with acute or convalescent COVID-19. DNA for the CDR3: TGCGCCAGCAGCTTGGGAGGGAGTGGCTACACCTTC. It translates to CASSLGGSGYTF.